This T cell receptor beta chain was observed in a study of cytomegalovirus exposure and HLA in healthy donors. The primer mix had 60 Vbeta and 13 Jbeta primers. Libraries were prepared by immunoSEQ multiplex PCR; TCRdb keeps only in-frame clonotypes and omits some of them. The sample consists of fewer than 150,000 clones, roughly 83% of them appearing once. Concerning this clone: Its cognate antigen is unknown.

Notes on the study in general: Analyzed later, association rates of TCRs varied across HLA loci, with DRB1 most and HLA-C fewest.

Trimming removed 1 base at V and 5 bases at J, with 14 bases between. The CDR3 contains 15 residues. The germline gives CDR1 LGHNA, CDR2 YNFKEQ. The specimen sequenced was PBMCs. The TCR was taken from a man aged 35 to 55 in good health and CMV-seropositive. The rearrangement joins TRBV4-2 to TRBJ1-1; D perhaps matches TRBD1 (5 bases). For the CDR3, the DNA is TGTGCCAGCAGCCAAGTGACGGCGGAGGGGACTGAAGCTTTCTTT. Its translation: CASSQVTAEGTEAFF.